This TCR beta chain was sequenced in a study of blood T cells in healthy people across ages. Germline V gene data show CDR1 as SGHTA and CDR2 as FQGNSA. CDR3 length: 15 residues. The V gene lost 5 bases and the J gene lost 6 bases, with 20 bases spanning the gap. This clonotype was found many times. A second PCR, run for roughly 6 to 11 cycles, used a sample-barcoded 5' primer plus a J-beta primer mix. TCRdb re-analysed the 5' RACE reads in MiXCR, keeping a single row per CDR3 protein. The table records 1.5 million to 2 million distinct CDR3 sequences, roughly 32% of them present only once. Healthy Caucasian individuals from Russia aged roughly 6 to 100 were enrolled as donors. In each sample, at least 6 million PBMCs were isolated.

The V and J genes are TRBV7-2 and TRBJ2-7, with D perhaps being TRBD1 or TRBD2 (6 bases each). The sample consisted of blood. The TCR originated in a woman aged 25 to 39 in good health. The DNA of the CDR3 is TGTGCCAGCAGCCCCCAGGGGATCGGGGGCCTCGAGCAGTACTTC. Translating gives CASSPQGIGGLEQYF.